One sample yielded the 10 T cell receptor beta chains listed below, sequenced in a study of pediatric ulcerative colitis. Some clones are missing from TCRdb's copy, which holds only in-frame ones; the method was immunoSEQ multiplex PCR. The sample yields 17,000 or so clones, 74% seen once. Rectal tissue came from one to two pinch biopsies taken at colonoscopy. The sequenced sample consisted of gut tissue. The receptors stem from a girl aged 10-17 years with moderate ulcerative colitis.

The V call is TRBV10-3, the J call TRBJ1-1; no reliable D call. Germline V gene data show CDR1 as ENHRY and CDR2 as SYGVKD. Between the trimmed V and J ends, which lost 10 bases and 0 bases, there was a span of 12 bases. The CDR3 loop spans 13 amino acids. The CDR3 nucleotides are TGTGCCACTACTCAAAACTTGAACACTGAAGCTTTCTTT. Protein sequence: CATTQNLNTEAFF.

This chain connects TRBV4-1 to TRBJ2-7; D is perhaps TRBD2 (6 bases). V was cut by 4 bases and J by 0 bases, with 10 bases left in between. This CDR3 has 14 residues. CDR1 and CDR2 from the germline V gene are MGHRA and YSYEKL. CDR3 in DNA: TGCGCCAGCAGCCCTGTTAGCGGCTCCTACGAGCAGTACTTC. It translates to CASSPVSGSYEQYF.

The rearrangement links TRBV10-3 to TRBJ2-3, with a tentative D call TRBD2 (6 bases). Germline CDR1 is ENHRY and CDR2 is SYGVKD. CDR3 length: 15 amino acids. V was cut by 6 bases and J by 4 bases, with 17 bases left in between. In DNA, the CDR3 is TGTGCCATCAGCATACGAATAGCGGTGGCAGATACGCAGTATTTT. Its translation: CAISIRIAVADTQYF.

The chain joins TRBV5-1 to TRBJ2-2; the match to TRBD1 covers 9 bases. The germline CDR1 and CDR2 sequences are SGHRS and YFSETQ. The trim removed 2 bases at V and 7 bases at J, leaving 6 bases unmatched. The CDR3 spans 15 residues. The CDR3 loop is CASSLTGGADGELFF. Written as DNA, the CDR3 is TGCGCCAGCAGCTTAACAGGGGGCGCCGACGGGGAGCTGTTTTTT.

This chain uses TRBV6-5 with TRBJ2-7; 7 bases are shared with TRBD2. This CDR3 comprises 14 residues. V dropped 6 bases and J dropped 2; count of bases not matched to a gene: 7. The germline CDR1 and CDR2 sequences are MNHEY and SVGAGI. The CDR3 DNA sequence: TGTGCCAGCAGCAAAGGACTAGTAGCCTACGAGCAGTACTTC. Amino acids: CASSKGLVAYEQYF.

The chain links TRBV2 to TRBJ1-5; D perhaps matches TRBD1 (5 bases). Trimming pared 7 bases from V and 4 bases from J, leaving 14 bases between. CDR1 SNHLY and CDR2 FYNNEI come from the germline V gene. CDR3 length equals 14 residues. The CDR3 nucleotides are TGTGCCAGCAATGGGGGTGGGCCTAATCAGCCCCAGCATTTT. It specifies CASNGGGPNQPQHF.

This clone came up a few times. This sequence joins TRBV30 and TRBJ1-1, with 8 bases fitting TRBD1. Trimming took 0 bases from V and 8 from J; bases not matched to a gene: 11. CDR3 size: 15 residues. From germline, CDR1 is GTSNPN and CDR2 SVGIG (reference sequence). The CDR3 loop reads CAWSVLRRTGTEAFF. CDR3 in DNA: TGTGCCTGGAGTGTCCTCCGTCGGACAGGGACAGAAGCTTTCTTT.

The chain carries TRBV2 and TRBJ1-4; no firm D call. The V end was cut by 6 bases, the J end by 5 bases, with 10 bases between. Germline CDR1 SNHLY, CDR2 FYNNEI. The CDR3 runs to 13 residues. The CDR3 DNA sequence: TGTGCCAGCAGACGGTGGGAGAATGAAAAACTGTTTTTT. Translating it yields CASRRWENEKLFF.

This clone was counted only a few times. This sequence joins TRBV28 and TRBJ2-1; 8 nucleotides line up with TRBD2. The germline gives CDR1 MDHEN, CDR2 SYDVKM. This CDR3 has 18 residues. Losses at the gene ends were 7 bases for V and 6 bases for J; bases not matched to a gene: 20. As DNA, the CDR3 is TGTGCCAGCAAAGGGGGAGGACTAGCCCCACTATACATCAATGAGCAGTTCTTC. Translating gives CASKGGGLAPLYINEQFF. The full variable domain, completed using reference TRBV28 and TRBJ2-1, is DVKVTQSSRYLVKRTGEKVFLECVQDMDHENMFWYRQDPGLGLRLIYFSYDVKMKEKGDIPEGYSVSREKKERFSLILESASTNQTSMYLCASKGGGLAPLYINEQFFGPGTRLTVL.

The rearrangement links TRBV28 to TRBJ2-2; D gene ambiguous. The CDR3 sequence is 12 residues long. V shed 7 bases and J shed 1 base, with 4 bases lying between them. Germline V gene lookup returns CDR1 MDHEN and CDR2 SYDVKM. The CDR3 reads CASIKNTGELFF. CDR3 in DNA: TGTGCCAGCATCAAGAACACCGGGGAGCTGTTTTTT.